This T cell receptor beta chain was identified during a study of T cell repertoires and leukemia-associated antigens (dated by TCRdb to between 2018 and 2021). Regarding the complete study: About 5.1 to 7 million read pairs and roughly 3.3 to 5.0 million effective reads were obtained per sample, with some 16 million effective reads obtained overall. The study aimed to identify which antigen a TCR Vbeta21 clone previously found in CML patients recognizes, using in vitro peptide stimulation of healthy T cells.

CDR3 length: 13 amino acids, cysteine to phenylalanine. Only the CDR3 DNA is retained, 39 bases long and in frame from the first base. From the germline V gene, CDR1 is SGHDT and CDR2 is YYEEEE. Total RNA was extracted from the cultured T cells using TRIzol reagent. TCRbeta libraries were amplified from RNA by 5' rapid amplification of cDNA ends (5'RACE). Before sequencing, library concentration and integrity were assessed using Qubit, an Agilent instrument, and quantitative PCR. Qualified libraries were sequenced on Illumina HiSeq or MiSeq by a commercial service provider. The paper's processing steps were these. TCR sequences in each sample were identified with MiXCR version 1.8.2. For a clone to be considered qualified, a CDR3 longer than four amino acids, an in-frame nucleotide length, and the absence of a stop codon were required. A read containing the complete CDR3 structure was counted as an effective read. Expanded clones were validated by RT-PCR with 24 Vbeta primers, GeneScan spectratyping, and Sanger sequencing. The public sequencing data were trimmed at Q25 with fastp and processed into clonotypes with MiXCR by TCRdb, which kept only in-frame beta chains. Under each unique CDR3 protein, matching rows form one entry showing the most common genes and DNA. These V and J calls derive from TCRdb rather than the authors' analysis. In this sample the table shows over 8,500 distinct CDR3 sequences, less than 55% of which occur a single time. Around 55% of the sample is held by the ten biggest clonotypes.

As a first step, CD3+ T cells were rested overnight at more than 2 million cells/mL in RPMI 1640 lacking fetal bovine serum. Following the manufacturer's instructions, MACS immunomagnetic beads were used to pull CD3+ T cells out of the PBMCs. The investigation overall reported the following: Direct testing of the expanded clones' antigen specificity and function was not done, and further investigation was required. Numbers of Vbeta genes (roughly 63), Jbeta genes (roughly 15), VDJ rearrangements and unique CDR3s did not differ significantly among the four groups.

In regard to this clonotype: Its antigen is currently not known. Sequence at one end of the junction differs from germline and may be a read error.

The receptor was isolated from a female donor in good health. The specimen sequenced was CD3+ T cells sorted from blood and cultured. This chain is built from TRBV5-6 and TRBJ1-4; 7 bases in the middle match TRBD1. The CDR3 corresponds to CASSLAAGTELVF. The DNA is as follows: TGTGCCAGCAGCCTAGCCGCCGGGACAGAACTGGTTTTT.